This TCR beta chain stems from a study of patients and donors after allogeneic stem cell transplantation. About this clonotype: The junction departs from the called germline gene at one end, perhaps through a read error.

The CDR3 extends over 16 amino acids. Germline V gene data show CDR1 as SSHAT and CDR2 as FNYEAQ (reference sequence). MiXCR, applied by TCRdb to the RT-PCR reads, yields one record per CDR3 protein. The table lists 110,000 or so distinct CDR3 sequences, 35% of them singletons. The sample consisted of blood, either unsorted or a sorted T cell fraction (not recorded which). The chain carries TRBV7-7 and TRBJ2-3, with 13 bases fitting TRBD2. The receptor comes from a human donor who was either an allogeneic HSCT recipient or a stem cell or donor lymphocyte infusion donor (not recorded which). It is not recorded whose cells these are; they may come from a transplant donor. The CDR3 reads CASSPTSGRAKDTQYF. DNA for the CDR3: TGTGCTAGCAGCCCCACTAGCGGGAGGGCCAAGGATACGCAGTATTTT.